This passage covers 2 T cell receptor beta chains from one sample sequenced in a study of CD8 T cells in Susac syndrome. With random hexamers, reverse transcription was performed on about 0.45 to 1 ug of RNA. Each CDR3 protein gets one entry after TCRdb re-called the immunoSEQ multiplex PCR reads with MiXCR. The sample has around 280,000 distinct CDR3 sequences, 70% to 90% seen once; the top ten hold over 0.1%. Sequencing was performed on CD8+ T cells from PBMCs. The origin of the receptors is a human donor with multiple sclerosis.

The chain has TRBV11-2 and TRBJ2-4, with 8 bases aligning to TRBD2. Per the germline V gene, CDR1 is SGHAT and CDR2 is FQNNGV. The J segment lost 5 bases and the V segment lost 0 bases, leaving 3 bases of the junction unmatched. The length of the CDR3 is 15 residues. The CDR3 sequence is CASSLEAGGQNIQYF. CDR3 DNA sequence: TGTGCCAGCAGCTTAGAGGCGGGAGGCCAAAACATTCAGTACTTC. Using reference TRBV11-2 and TRBJ2-4 for the parts outside the CDR3, the full variable domain is EAGVAQSPRYKIIEKRQSVAFWCNPISGHATLYWYQQILGQGPKLLIQFQNNGVVDDSQLPKDRFSAERLKGVDSTLKIQPAKLEDSAVYLCASSLEAGGQNIQYFGAGTRLSVL.

This chain uses TRBV28 with TRBJ1-6; maybe TRBD1 (5 bases). The CDR3 consists of 15 residues. CDR1 is MDHEN and CDR2 is SYDVKM in the germline V gene. The V and J ends lost 8 bases and 0 bases respectively, with 11 bases between them. The CDR3: CASLDSSSYNSPLHF. The DNA of the CDR3 is TGTGCCAGCCTCGACAGTAGCTCCTATAATTCACCCCTCCACTTT.